This is a list of T cell receptor beta chains from one sample in a study of T cell responses to AZD1222 COVID-19 vaccine. Generated by immunoSEQ multiplex PCR, the TCRdb table keeps only in-frame clones and is missing some. The data contain roughly 120,000 clones, around 90% of them singletons. Sequences were derived from peripheral blood, sampled on day 0 of MenACWY control vaccination. All receptors derive from an adult in good health. CDR3s leave out the opening cysteine and the closing phenylalanine or tryptophan. The D gene is left open where the match is weak.

V: TRBV6-1
J: TRBJ2-1
D: -
CDR3: ASSEPGNSYNEQF

V: TRBV11-2
J: TRBJ1-2
D: TRBD1
CDR3: ASSPGWDRISPNYGYT

V: TRBV7-9
J: TRBJ2-1
D: TRBD2
CDR3: ASRQQKGLAYNEQF

V: TRBV19
J: TRBJ2-1
D: TRBD2
CDR3: ASSITLAGDGAEQF

V: TRBV29-1
J: TRBJ2-4
D: TRBD1
CDR3: SVELTNRGQTWNIQY

V: TRBV10-3
J: TRBJ1-6
D: TRBD1
CDR3: AISAGQEYSPLH

V: TRBV4-1
J: TRBJ2-2
D: TRBD2
CDR3: ASAQLAGGTGELF

V: TRBV6-5
J: TRBJ1-5
D: TRBD1
CDR3: ASSHGTDPNQPQH

V: TRBV7-9
J: TRBJ2-1
D: TRBD1
CDR3: ASSYYRGRDYNEQF

V: TRBV24-1
J: TRBJ2-7
D: -
CDR3: ATSDPLIHEQY

V: TRBV3-1/TRBV3-2
J: TRBJ2-1
D: -
CDR3: ASSPPLATYNEQF

V: TRBV4-1
J: TRBJ2-3
D: -
CDR3: ASSAGQTRNTQY

V: TRBV12-3/TRBV12-4
J: TRBJ1-5
D: -
CDR3: ARTGNQPQH

V: TRBV5-1
J: TRBJ2-7
D: TRBD1
CDR3: ASSSTGPPYEQY

V: TRBV5-8
J: TRBJ1-4
D: -
CDR3: ASRSPGHPSLLPNEKLF